This TCR beta chain was captured by sequencing in a study of STAT3 mutations in large granular lymphocyte leukemia. Whole-study context: Among longitudinally sequenced T-LGLL patients, roughly half had canonical activating STAT3 mutations detected. Study-wide results and limits: Treatment regimens differed across patients between samplings. Suggested: STAT3 mutation was not the ancestral event for these clonal expansions. At least one immunodominant TCR beta clonotype appeared in every T-cell large granular lymphocyte leukemia patient.

On this clone itself: Its target is unknown.

V was clipped by 2 bases and J by 5 bases; unmatched bases: 3. The germline CDR1 and CDR2 sequences are SGHKS and YYEKEE (reference sequence). This CDR3 comprises 15 residues. Assay used: immunoSEQ multiplex PCR; TCRdb lists only in-frame clones, some missing. In the table there are around 9,000 clones, approximately 88% of which are singletons. The source material was peripheral blood mononuclear cells. The chain has TRBV5-5 and TRBJ1-4; 10 nucleotides agree with TRBD1. The TCR originated in a man at least 80 years old with T-cell large granular lymphocyte leukemia. Some clones in this sample may be carry-over from other donors' samples. The CDR3 loop is CASSFGGQGNEKLFF. CDR3 sequence (DNA): TGTGCCAGCAGCTTCGGGGGACAGGGGAATGAAAAACTGTTTTTT.